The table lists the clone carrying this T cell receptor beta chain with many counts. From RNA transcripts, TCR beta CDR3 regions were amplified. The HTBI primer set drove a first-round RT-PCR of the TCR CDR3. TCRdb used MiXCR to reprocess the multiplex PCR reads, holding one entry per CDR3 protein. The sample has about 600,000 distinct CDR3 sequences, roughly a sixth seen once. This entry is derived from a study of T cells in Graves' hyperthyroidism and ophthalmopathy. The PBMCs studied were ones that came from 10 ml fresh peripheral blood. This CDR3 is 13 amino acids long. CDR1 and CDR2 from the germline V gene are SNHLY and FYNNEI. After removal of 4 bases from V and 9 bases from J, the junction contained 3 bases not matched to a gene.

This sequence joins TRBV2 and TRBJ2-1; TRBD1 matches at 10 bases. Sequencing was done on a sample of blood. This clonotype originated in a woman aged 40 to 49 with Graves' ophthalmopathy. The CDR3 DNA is TGTGCCAGCAGTGGACAGGGGGCGATTGAGCAGTTCTTC. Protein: CASSGQGAIEQFF.